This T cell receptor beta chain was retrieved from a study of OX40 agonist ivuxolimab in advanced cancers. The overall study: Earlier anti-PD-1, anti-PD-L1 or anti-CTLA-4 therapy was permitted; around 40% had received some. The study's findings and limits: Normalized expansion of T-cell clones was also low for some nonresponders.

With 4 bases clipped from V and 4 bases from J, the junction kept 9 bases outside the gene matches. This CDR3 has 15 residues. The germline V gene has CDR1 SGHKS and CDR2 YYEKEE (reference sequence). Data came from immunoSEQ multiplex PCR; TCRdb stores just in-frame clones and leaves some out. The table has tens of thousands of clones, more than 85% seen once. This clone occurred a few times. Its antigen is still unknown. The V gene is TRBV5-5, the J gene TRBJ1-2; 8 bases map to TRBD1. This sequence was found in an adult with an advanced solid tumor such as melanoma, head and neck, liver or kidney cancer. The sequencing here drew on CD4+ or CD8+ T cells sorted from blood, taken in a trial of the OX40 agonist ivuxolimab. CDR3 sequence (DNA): TGTGCCAGCAGCGTGACGACAGGGGTAGCCTATGGCTACACCTTC. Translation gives CASSVTTGVAYGYTF.